This record concerns one T cell receptor (beta chain) sequence. Measured with immunoSEQ multiplex PCR; TCRdb has only the in-frame clones, and not every one. The data contain 200,000 or so clones, about 90% of them singletons. All enrollees were roughly 18 to 100 years old and from under 25 US areas. Donors were grouped by their self-reported clinical history. This sample was included in a study of blood T cell repertoires in COVID-19. As for the study in general: T cells, B-cell-depleted T cells, or PBMCs supplied cDNA or gDNA.

Sequencing used PBMCs or T cells enriched from blood (not recorded which). The sequence was collected from a woman aged 30 to 39 who had been exposed to COVID-19.

The CDR3 sequence: CASSSNWTSSLRWAKNIQYF. The CDR3 DNA sequence: TGTGCCAGCAGCTCAAACTGGACTAGCTCCCTCCGGTGGGCCAAAAACATTCAGTACTTC. The V call is TRBV21-1, the J call TRBJ2-4; the D segment call TRBD2 is taken from the table without a DNA check. TRBV21-1 is annotated as a pseudogene. CDR3 length: 20 residues.